This T cell receptor (beta chain) came from a study of graft-versus-host responses after intestinal transplantation. Germline values: CDR1 SGHVS, CDR2 FQNEAQ. The CDR3 spans 14 residues. V was cut by 2 bases and J by 1 base, with 5 bases left in between. Profiling relied on immunoSEQ multiplex PCR, and the TCRdb table lists in-frame clones only, not all of them. The sample has just under 65,000 clones, roughly 90% seen once. Notes on this clone: Its antigen is not known.

The clonotype comes from a human donor who was the organ donor for an intestinal transplant. The source material was unstimulated CD8+ T cells sorted from spleen or lymph node cells, sampled before transplant. This chain connects TRBV7-8 to TRBJ1-4; D is undetermined. As DNA, the CDR3 is TGTGCCAGCAGCTTAATCGGAACTAATGAAAAACTGTTTTTT. It encodes CASSLIGTNEKLFF.